This TCR beta chain appears in the sequencing data of a study of shared clonotypes between healthy human individuals. Splitting of CD4+ cells produced CD45RA+ naive and CD45RA-negative memory subsets. Here immunoSEQ multiplex PCR was the method, and the copy in TCRdb shows in-frame clones only, minus some. Of around 1.5 million clones listed, around 98% are singletons. V shed 5 bases, J shed 4 bases, and the junction held 9 bases outside the gene matches. The CDR3 spans 17 residues. Germline CDR1 reads SGHRS; CDR2 reads YFSETQ. This TCR was sampled from a man younger than 45 in good health. The chain combines TRBV5-1 with TRBJ2-1, with TRBD2 identical over 13 bases. What was sequenced was naive CD4+ T cells sorted from blood. The subset denotes: CD45RA+ positively selected. This CDR3 reads CASRPRLAGGRYNEQFF. The CDR3 region has the DNA TGCGCCAGCAGACCACGACTAGCGGGAGGCCGTTACAATGAGCAGTTCTTC.